This T cell receptor (beta chain) was sequenced in a study of T cells in Graves' hyperthyroidism and ophthalmopathy. CDR3 length equals 15 residues. V lost 9 bases and J lost 2, with 20 bases in between. The germline gives CDR1 MDHEN, CDR2 SYDVKM. Researchers defined stable Graves' hyperthyroidism as no ophthalmopathy progression within 18 months. There are many counts of this clonotype. Amplification of TCR beta CDR3 regions used RNA as the template. First-round RT-PCR with HTBI primers amplified the TCR CDR3 region. TCRdb independently ran MiXCR on the multiplex PCR reads; one entry per CDR3 protein. The sample contains around 440,000 distinct CDR3 sequences, 15% to 19% of which appear only once.

The clonotype originates from a young woman with Graves' hyperthyroidism. The specimen was blood. V is TRBV28 and J is TRBJ2-7, with a weak D call TRBD1 (6 bases). In nucleotides, the CDR3 is TGTGCCAGTTGTTCAGGACAGTTCGGAACCTACGAGCAGTACTTC. This gives the protein CASCSGQFGTYEQYF.